In this sample, the clone carrying this T cell receptor (beta chain) turned up once. Its target is not known. This sample was taken from a study of OX40 agonist ivuxolimab in advanced cancers. Whole-study context: In this cohort, patients received ivuxolimab, an agonistic anti-OX40 (CD134) antibody. Anti-PD-1, anti-PD-L1 or anti-CTLA-4 therapy given earlier was allowed, and approximately 40% had some.

Trimming left V 4 bases short and J 5 bases short, with 20 bases between. Germline CDR1 LNHDA, CDR2 SQIVND (reference sequence). The CDR3 contains 16 residues. Some clones are missing from TCRdb's copy, which holds only in-frame ones; the method was immunoSEQ multiplex PCR. The data contain fewer than 85,000 clones, approximately 90% of them singletons. Regarding the study as a whole: The specificity for antigen of the expanded peripheral T cells was not determined. Normalized T-cell clonal expansion was also low in a subset of nonresponders.

The receptor's source is an adult with an advanced solid tumor such as melanoma, head and neck, liver or kidney cancer. The source was CD4+ or CD8+ T cells sorted from blood, collected in a trial of the OX40 agonist ivuxolimab. The chain combines TRBV19 with TRBJ1-2; the D gene is possibly TRBD1 (6 bases). The CDR3 DNA is TGTGCCAGTAGTACCACGTACAGGGAAAGGCGTTATGGCTACACCTTC. Protein: CASSTTYRERRYGYTF.